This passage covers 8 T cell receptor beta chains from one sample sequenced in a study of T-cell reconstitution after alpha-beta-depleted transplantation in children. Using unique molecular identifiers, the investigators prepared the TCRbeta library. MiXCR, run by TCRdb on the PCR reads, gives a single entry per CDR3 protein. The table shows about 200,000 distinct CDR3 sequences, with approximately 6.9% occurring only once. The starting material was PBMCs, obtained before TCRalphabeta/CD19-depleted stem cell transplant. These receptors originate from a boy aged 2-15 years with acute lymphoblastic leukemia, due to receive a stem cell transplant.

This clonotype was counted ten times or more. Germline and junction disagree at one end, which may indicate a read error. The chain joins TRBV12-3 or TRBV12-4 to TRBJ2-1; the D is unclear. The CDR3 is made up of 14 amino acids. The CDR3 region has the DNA TGTGCCAACAGTCCCAATAGAGTTTACAATGAGCAGTTCTTC. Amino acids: CANSPNRVYNEQFF.

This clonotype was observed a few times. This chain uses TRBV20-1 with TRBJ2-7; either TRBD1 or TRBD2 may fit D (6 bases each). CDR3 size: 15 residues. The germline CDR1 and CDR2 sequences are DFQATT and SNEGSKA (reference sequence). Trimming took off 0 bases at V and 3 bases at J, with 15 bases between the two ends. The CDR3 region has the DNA TGCAGTGCTAGAGATCAGGGCAGGGGAGGCTACGAGCAGTACTTC. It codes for CSARDQGRGGYEQYF.

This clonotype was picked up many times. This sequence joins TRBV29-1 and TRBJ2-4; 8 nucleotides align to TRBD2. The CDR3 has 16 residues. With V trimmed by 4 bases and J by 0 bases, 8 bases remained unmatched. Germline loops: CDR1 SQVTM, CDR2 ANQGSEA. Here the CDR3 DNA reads TGCAGCGTTGCGGGTAGCGGGGACCTAGCCAAAAACATTCAGTACTTC. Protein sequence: CSVAGSGDLAKNIQYF.

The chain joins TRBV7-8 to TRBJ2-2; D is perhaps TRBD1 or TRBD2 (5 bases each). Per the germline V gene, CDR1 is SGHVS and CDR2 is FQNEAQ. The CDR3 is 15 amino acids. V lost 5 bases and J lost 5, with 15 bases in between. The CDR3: CASSRRDVGTGELFF. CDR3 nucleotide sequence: TGTGCCAGCAGCCGTAGGGACGTTGGGACCGGGGAGCTGTTTTTT. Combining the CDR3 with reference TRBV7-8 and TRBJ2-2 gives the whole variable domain GAGVSQSPRYKVAKRGQDVALRCDPISGHVSLFWYQQALGQGPEFLTYFQNEAQLDKSGLPSDRFFAERPEGSVSTLKIQRTQQEDSAVYLCASSRRDVGTGELFFGEGSRLTVL.

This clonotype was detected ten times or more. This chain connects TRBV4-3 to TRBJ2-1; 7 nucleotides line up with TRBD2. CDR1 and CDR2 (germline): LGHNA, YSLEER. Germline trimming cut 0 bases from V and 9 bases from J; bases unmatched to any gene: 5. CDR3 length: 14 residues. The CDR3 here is CASSQDLGGIEQFF. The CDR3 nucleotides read TGCGCCAGCAGCCAAGATTTGGGAGGGATTGAGCAGTTCTTC.

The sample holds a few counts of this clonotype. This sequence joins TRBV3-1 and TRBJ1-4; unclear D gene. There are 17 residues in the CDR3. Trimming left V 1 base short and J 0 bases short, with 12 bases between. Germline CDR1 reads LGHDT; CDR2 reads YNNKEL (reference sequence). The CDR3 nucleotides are TGTGCCAGCAGCCAAGGGCAGACTCTATCAACTAATGAAAAACTGTTTTTT. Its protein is CASSQGQTLSTNEKLFF.

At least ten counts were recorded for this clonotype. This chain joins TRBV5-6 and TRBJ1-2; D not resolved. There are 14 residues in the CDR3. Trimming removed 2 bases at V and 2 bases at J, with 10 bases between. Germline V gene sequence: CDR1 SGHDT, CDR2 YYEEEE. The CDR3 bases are TGTGCCAGCAGCTTTAACACGGAGAACTATGGCTACACCTTC. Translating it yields CASSFNTENYGYTF.

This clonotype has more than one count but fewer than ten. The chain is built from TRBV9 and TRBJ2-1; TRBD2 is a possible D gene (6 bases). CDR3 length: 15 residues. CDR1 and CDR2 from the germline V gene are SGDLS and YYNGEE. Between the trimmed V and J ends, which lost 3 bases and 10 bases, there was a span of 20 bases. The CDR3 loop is CASSARDSEGSEQFF. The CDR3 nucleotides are TGTGCCAGCAGCGCCAGGGACTCGGAGGGGTCCGAGCAGTTCTTC.